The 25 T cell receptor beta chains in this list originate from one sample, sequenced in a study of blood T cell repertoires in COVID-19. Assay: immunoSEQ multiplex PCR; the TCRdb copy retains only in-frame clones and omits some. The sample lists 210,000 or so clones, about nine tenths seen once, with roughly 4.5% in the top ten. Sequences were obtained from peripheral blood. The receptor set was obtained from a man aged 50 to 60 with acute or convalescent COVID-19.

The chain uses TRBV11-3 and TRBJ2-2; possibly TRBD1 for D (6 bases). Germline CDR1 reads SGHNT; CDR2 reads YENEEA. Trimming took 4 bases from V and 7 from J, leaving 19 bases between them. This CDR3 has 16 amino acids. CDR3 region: CASSWQRQGSIGELFF. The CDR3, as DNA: TGTGCCAGCAGCTGGCAACGGCAGGGGAGTATCGGGGAGCTGTTTTTT.

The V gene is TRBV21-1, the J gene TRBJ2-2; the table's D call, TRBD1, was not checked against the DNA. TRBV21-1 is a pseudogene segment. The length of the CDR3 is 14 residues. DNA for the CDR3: TGTGCCAGCAGCAAAGTTGGCATCCCCGGGGAGCTGTTTTTT. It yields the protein CASSKVGIPGELFF.

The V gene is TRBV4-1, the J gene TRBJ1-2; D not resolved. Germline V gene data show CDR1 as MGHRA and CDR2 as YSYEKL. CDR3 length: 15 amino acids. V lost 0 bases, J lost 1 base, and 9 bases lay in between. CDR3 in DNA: TGCGCCAGCAGCCAAGATTCGAGAAGTAACTATGGCTACACCTTC. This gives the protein CASSQDSRSNYGYTF.

The CDR3 DNA follows: TGTGCCAGCAGGCTATCCTATGGCTACACCTTC. Encoded protein: CASRLSYGYTF. The chain uses TRBV2 and TRBJ1-2; D is uncertain. The V gene's germline CDR1 is SNHLY and CDR2 FYNNEI. The CDR3 totals 11 residues. The V gene lost 6 bases and the J gene lost 4 bases, with 6 bases spanning the gap.

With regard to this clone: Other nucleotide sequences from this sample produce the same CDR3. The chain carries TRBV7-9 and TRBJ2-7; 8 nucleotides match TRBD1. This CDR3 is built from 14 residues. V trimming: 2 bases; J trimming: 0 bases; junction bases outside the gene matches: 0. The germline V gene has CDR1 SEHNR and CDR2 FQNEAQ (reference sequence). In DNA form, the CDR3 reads TGTGCCAGCAGCTTACAGGGGGCCTCCTACGAGCAGTACTTC. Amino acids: CASSLQGASYEQYF.

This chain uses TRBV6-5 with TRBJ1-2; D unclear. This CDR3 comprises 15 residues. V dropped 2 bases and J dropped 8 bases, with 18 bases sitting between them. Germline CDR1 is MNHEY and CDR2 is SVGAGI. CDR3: CASSYSQPSPGGYTF. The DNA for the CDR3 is TGTGCCAGCAGTTACAGTCAACCCTCTCCGGGAGGCTACACCTTC.

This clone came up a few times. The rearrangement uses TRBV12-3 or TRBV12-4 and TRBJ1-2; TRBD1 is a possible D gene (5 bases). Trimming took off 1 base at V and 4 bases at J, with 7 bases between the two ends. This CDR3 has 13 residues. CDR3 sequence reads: CASSLGTIYGYTF. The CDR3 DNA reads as TGTGCCAGCAGTTTAGGGACAATCTATGGCTACACCTTC.

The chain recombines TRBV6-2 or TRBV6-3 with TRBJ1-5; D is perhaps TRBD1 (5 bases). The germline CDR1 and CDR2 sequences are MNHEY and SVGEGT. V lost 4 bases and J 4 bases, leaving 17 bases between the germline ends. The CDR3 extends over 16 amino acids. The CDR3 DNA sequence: TGTGCCAGCAGTTCCTGGGGGACGGGGGTAAATCAGCCCCAGCATTTT. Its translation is CASSSWGTGVNQPQHF.

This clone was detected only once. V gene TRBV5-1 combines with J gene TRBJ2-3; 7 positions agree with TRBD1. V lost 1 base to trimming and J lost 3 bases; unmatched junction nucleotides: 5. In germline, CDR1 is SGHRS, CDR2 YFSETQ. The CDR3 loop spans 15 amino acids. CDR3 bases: TGCGCCAGCAGCTTGTCAGGGGGTTGGACAGATACGCAGTATTTT. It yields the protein CASSLSGGWTDTQYF.

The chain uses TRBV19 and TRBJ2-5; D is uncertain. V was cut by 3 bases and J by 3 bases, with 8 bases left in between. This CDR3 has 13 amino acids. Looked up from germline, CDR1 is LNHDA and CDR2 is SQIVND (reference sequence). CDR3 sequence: CASSIYGEETQYF. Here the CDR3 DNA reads TGTGCCAGTAGTATCTACGGAGAAGAGACCCAGTACTTC.

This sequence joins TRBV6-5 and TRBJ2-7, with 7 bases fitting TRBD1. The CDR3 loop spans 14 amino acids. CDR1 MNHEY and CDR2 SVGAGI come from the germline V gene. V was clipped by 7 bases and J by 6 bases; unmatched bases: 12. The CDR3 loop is CASILGQSLGEQYF. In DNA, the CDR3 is TGTGCCAGCATCCTGGGACAGTCCTTGGGCGAGCAGTACTTC.

The CDR3 protein is CASSEGTGRTNEKLFF. CDR3 DNA sequence: TGTGCCAGCAGTGAAGGAACAGGGAGAACTAATGAAAAACTGTTTTTT. The chain joins TRBV6-1 to TRBJ1-4; the D gene is possibly TRBD1 (6 bases). The CDR3 extends over 16 amino acids. V was pared by 1 base and J by 1 base, with 10 bases between. Germline V gene sequence: CDR1 MNHNS, CDR2 SASEGT.

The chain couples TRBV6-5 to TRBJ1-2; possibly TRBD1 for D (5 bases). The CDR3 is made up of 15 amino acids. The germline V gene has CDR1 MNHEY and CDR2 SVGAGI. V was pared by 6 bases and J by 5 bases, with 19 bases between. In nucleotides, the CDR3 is TGTGCCAGCAGACCGCCCGGGGGAAAATTGTATGGCTACACCTTC. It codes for CASRPPGGKLYGYTF.

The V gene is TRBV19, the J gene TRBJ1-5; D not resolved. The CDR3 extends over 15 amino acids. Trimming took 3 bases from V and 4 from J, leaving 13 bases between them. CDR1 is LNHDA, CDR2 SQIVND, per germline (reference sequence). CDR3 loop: CASSIRHTANQPQHF. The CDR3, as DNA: TGTGCCAGTAGTATCCGACATACTGCAAATCAGCCCCAGCATTTT.

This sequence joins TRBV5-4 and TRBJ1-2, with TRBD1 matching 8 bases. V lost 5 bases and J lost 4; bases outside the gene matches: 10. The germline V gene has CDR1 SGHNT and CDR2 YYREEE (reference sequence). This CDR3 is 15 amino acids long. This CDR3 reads CASSSRTGSGYGYTF. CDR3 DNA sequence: TGTGCCAGCAGTTCTAGGACAGGGTCGGGCTATGGCTACACCTTC. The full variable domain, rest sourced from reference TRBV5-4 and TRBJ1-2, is ETGVTQSPTHLIKTRGQQVTLRCSSQSGHNTVSWYQQALGQGPQFIFQYYREEENGRGNFPPRFSGLQFPNYSSELNVNALELDDSALYLCASSSRTGSGYGYTFGSGTRLTVV.

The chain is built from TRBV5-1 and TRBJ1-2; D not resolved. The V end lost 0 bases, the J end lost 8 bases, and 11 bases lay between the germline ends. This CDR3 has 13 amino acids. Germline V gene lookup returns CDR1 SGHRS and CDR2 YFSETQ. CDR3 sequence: CASSLESRRGYTF. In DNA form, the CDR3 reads TGCGCCAGCAGCTTGGAGTCAAGGAGGGGCTACACCTTC. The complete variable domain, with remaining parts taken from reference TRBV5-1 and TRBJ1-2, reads KAGVTQTPRYLIKTRGQQVTLSCSPISGHRSVSWYQQTPGQGLQFLFEYFSETQRNKGNFPGRFSGRQFSNSRSEMNVSTLELGDSALYLCASSLESRRGYTFGSGTRLTVV.

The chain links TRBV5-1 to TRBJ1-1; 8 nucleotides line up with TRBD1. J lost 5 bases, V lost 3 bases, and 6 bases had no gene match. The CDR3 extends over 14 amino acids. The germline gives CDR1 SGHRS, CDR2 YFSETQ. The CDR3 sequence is CASSSGQGLTEAFF. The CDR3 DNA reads TGCGCCAGCAGCTCTGGACAGGGATTAACTGAAGCTTTCTTT.

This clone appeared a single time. The CDR3 loop is CASSQALQVNTEAFF. CDR3 nucleotides: TGTGCCAGCAGCCAAGCCCTACAGGTGAACACTGAAGCTTTCTTT. The chain uses TRBV3-1 (or the pseudogene TRBV3-2) and TRBJ1-1; possible D gene TRBD1, 5 bases. CDR3 size: 15 residues. Trimming stripped 1 base from V and 0 bases from J, with 9 bases between. Germline V gene lookup returns CDR1 LGHDT and CDR2 YNNKEL (reference sequence).

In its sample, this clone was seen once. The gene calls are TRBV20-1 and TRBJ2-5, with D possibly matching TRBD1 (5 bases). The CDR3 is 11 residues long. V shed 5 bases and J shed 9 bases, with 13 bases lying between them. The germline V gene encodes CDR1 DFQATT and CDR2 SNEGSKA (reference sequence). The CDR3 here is CSAHRLSAQYF. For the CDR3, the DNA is TGCAGTGCTCACAGGTTATCGGCCCAGTACTTC.

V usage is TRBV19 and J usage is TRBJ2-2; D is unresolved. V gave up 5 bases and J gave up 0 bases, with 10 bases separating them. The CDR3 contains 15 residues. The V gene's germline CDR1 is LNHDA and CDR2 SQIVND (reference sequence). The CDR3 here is CASSQQQTNTGELFF. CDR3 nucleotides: TGTGCCAGTAGTCAACAGCAAACGAACACCGGGGAGCTGTTTTTT.

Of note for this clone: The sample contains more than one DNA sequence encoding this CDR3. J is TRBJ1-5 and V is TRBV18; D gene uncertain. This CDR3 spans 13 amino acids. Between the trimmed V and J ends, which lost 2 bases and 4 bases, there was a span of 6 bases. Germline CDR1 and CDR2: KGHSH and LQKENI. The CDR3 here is CASSPGGNQPQHF. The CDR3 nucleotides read TGTGCCAGCTCACCAGGAGGGAATCAGCCCCAGCATTTT.

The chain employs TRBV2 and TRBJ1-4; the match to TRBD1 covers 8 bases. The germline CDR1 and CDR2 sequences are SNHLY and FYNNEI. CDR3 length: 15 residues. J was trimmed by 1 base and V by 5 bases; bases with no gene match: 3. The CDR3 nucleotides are TGTGCCAGCAGTCGTACAGGGGGAACTAATGAAAAACTGTTTTTT. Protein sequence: CASSRTGGTNEKLFF.

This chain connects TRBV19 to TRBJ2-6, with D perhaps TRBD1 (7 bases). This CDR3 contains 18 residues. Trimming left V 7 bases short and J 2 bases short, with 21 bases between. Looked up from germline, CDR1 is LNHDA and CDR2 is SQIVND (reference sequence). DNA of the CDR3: TGTGCCAGTACCCATGGGCAGGGGGGATTAGCTGGGGCCAACGTCCTGACTTTC. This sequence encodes CASTHGQGGLAGANVLTF.

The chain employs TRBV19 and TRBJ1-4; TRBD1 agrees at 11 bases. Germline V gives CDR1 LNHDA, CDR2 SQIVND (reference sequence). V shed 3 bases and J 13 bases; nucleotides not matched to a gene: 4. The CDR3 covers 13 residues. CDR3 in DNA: TGTGCCAGTAGTATGGACAGGGGGCGCATACTGTTTTTT. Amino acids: CASSMDRGRILFF.

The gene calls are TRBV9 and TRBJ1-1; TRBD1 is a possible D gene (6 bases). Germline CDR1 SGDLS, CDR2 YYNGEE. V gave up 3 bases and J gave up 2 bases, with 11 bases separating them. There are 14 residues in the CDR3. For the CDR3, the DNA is TGTGCCAGCAGCGCGGACAGCAGAAACACTGAAGCTTTCTTT. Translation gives CASSADSRNTEAFF.